This TCR beta chain is from a study of blood T cell repertoires in COVID-19. Study-wide background: In each case, the material was cDNA or gDNA derived from T cells, B-cell-depleted T cells, or PBMCs.

Data came from immunoSEQ multiplex PCR; TCRdb stores just in-frame clones and leaves some out. Of 410,000 or so clones in the sample, 70% to 90% were seen once. Sequenced: peripheral blood. The receptor was derived from a young woman with active or convalescent COVID-19.

Written as DNA, the CDR3 is TGTGCCAGTAGTATTGCTGGGCTGAAGTCACCCCTCCACTTT. It translates to CASSIAGLKSPLHF. This chain joins TRBV19 and TRBJ1-6; D ambiguous. The V gene lost 3 bases and the J gene lost 10 bases, with 13 bases spanning the gap. From germline, CDR1 is LNHDA and CDR2 SQIVND (reference sequence). This CDR3 comprises 14 residues.